The T cell receptor (beta chain) under discussion was sequenced for a study of shared clonotypes between healthy human individuals. Study-level points and caveats: Sample collection involved blood only; tissue repertoires are likely different. Large sequencing depth failed to make sorted-subset sequencing complete, rarefaction showed. Naive subsets generally had larger estimated richness than memory subsets.

Profiling relied on immunoSEQ multiplex PCR, and the TCRdb table lists in-frame clones only, not all of them. The repertoire holds nearly 2 million clones, roughly 95% seen once, with 1.2% in the top ten. This CDR3 is built from 14 residues. Germline V gene lookup returns CDR1 MGHDK and CDR2 SYGVNS. Between the trimmed V and J ends, which lost 7 bases and 6 bases, there was a span of 15 bases. CD45RO-negative, CCR7-positively selected cells formed the naive CD8 fraction, excluding terminally differentiated effector memory CD45RA+ cells. On this clone: What it binds is not known.

This TCR was recovered from a man between 18 and 35 years old in good health. The J gene is TRBJ2-2, the V gene TRBV25-1; D may correspond to TRBD1 or TRBD2 (5 bases each). The sequencing sample was made of naive CD8+ T cells sorted from blood. The CDR3 loop reads CASKEEGLAGELFF. The CDR3 DNA reads as TGTGCCAGCAAGGAAGAGGGGTTGGCCGGGGAGCTGTTTTTT.